These 29 T cell receptor beta chains originate from one sample sequenced in a study of blood T cells in healthy people across ages. Primers used in a second PCR of roughly 6 to 11 cycles were a sample-barcoded 5' primer and a J-beta primer mix. A single record per CDR3 protein comes from TCRdb applying MiXCR to the 5' RACE reads. The sample consists of 650,000 to 700,000 distinct CDR3 sequences, roughly half of them appearing once. The source material was blood. The receptors here all came from a woman over 75 in good health.

This clonotype was observed many times. This chain connects TRBV20-1 to TRBJ2-5; a possible D gene is TRBD1 (7 bases). Trimming pared 4 bases from V and 11 bases from J, leaving 17 bases between. Germline V CDR1 and CDR2: DFQATT, SNEGSKA (reference sequence). The CDR3 is 12 amino acids. CDR3 residues: CSATSGGLGQYF. CDR3 DNA sequence: TGCAGTGCTACCTCAGGGGGGCTTGGGCAGTACTTC.

This chain joins TRBV12-3 or TRBV12-4 and TRBJ2-3, with D unclear. V gave up 6 bases and J gave up 5 bases, with 12 bases separating them. The CDR3 spans 13 residues. CDR3: CASSHTTIDTQYF. CDR3 DNA: TGTGCCAGCAGCCACACCACAATAGATACGCAGTATTTT.

There are many counts of this clonotype. V gene TRBV5-1 combines with J gene TRBJ2-1; D is undetermined. CDR3 length: 17 amino acids. V shed 5 bases and J shed 3 bases, with 21 bases lying between them. Looked up from germline, CDR1 is SGHRS and CDR2 is YFSETQ. CDR3 DNA: TGCGCCAGCAGTCCACCCCTCGCGAGATCGATCTACAATGAGCAGTTCTTC. Residues: CASSPPLARSIYNEQFF.

This clonotype was counted between two and nine times. The chain joins TRBV10-3 to TRBJ2-2; D may be TRBD1 or TRBD2 (5 bases each). Germline values: CDR1 ENHRY, CDR2 SYGVKD. The CDR3 has 15 amino acids. The V end lost 4 bases, the J end lost 0 bases, and 9 bases lay between the germline ends. The DNA for the CDR3 is TGTGCCATCAGTGGGGGGACCTCGAACACCGGGGAGCTGTTTTTT. Its translation is CAISGGTSNTGELFF.

In its sample, this clonotype was seen a few times. This chain connects TRBV3-1 to TRBJ1-1; D gene uncertain. V lost 2 bases and J lost 11, with 12 bases in between. Germline V gene data show CDR1 as LGHDT and CDR2 as YNNKEL (reference sequence). The CDR3 runs to 12 residues. The CDR3: CASSQWPFLAFF. The CDR3 DNA reads as TGTGCCAGCAGCCAATGGCCTTTTTTGGCTTTCTTT.

This clonotype appeared once. The V gene is TRBV7-2, the J gene TRBJ2-7, with D uncertain. The J call may be mistaken, given a closer DNA end match to TRBJ2-5. The CDR3 extends over 13 amino acids. CDR1 and CDR2 from the germline V gene are SGHTA and FQGNSA. CDR3 bases: TGTGCCAGCAGCTGGACCAGGTCTGAGACCCAGTACTTC. Protein product: CASSWTRSETQYF.

There are many counts of this clonotype. The rearrangement joins TRBV28 to TRBJ2-7; D possibly corresponds to TRBD1 (5 bases). Trimming removed 5 bases at V and 6 bases at J, with 14 bases between. Germline CDR1 and CDR2: MDHEN and SYDVKM. The CDR3 is made up of 13 amino acids. CDR3 sequence: CASSRQGSVEQYF. For the CDR3, the DNA is TGTGCCAGCAGTCGGCAGGGAAGTGTCGAGCAGTACTTC.

The chain recombines TRBV2 with TRBJ2-7, with a possible D match to TRBD2 (6 bases). CDR1 and CDR2 (germline): SNHLY, FYNNEI. V was cut by 6 bases and J by 7 bases, with 22 bases left in between. This CDR3 is built from 15 residues. The CDR3 here is CASSLQGLATHEQYF. The CDR3 DNA follows: TGTGCCAGCAGCCTCCAGGGACTCGCGACGCATGAGCAGTACTTC. Looking up the rest from reference TRBV2 and TRBJ2-7 gives the full variable domain: EPEVTQTPSHQVTQMGQEVILRCVPISNHLYFYWYRQILGQKVEFLVSFYNNEISEKSEIFDDQFSVERPDGSNFTLKIRSTKLEDSAMYFCASSLQGLATHEQYFGPGTRLTVT.

This clonotype was picked up a small number of times. V usage is TRBV20-1 and J usage is TRBJ2-7; D gene unclear. The germline CDR1 and CDR2 sequences are DFQATT and SNEGSKA (reference sequence). Deletions cut 4 bases from V and 0 bases from J, with 10 bases between. This CDR3 is 13 amino acids long. The CDR3 loop is CSAIGRASYEQYF. The CDR3 DNA reads as TGCAGTGCTATTGGTCGGGCCTCCTACGAGCAGTACTTC.

The rearrangement uses TRBV4-3 and TRBJ1-2; TRBD1 aligns across 10 bases. J was trimmed by 6 bases and V by 4 bases; bases with no gene match: 5. Germline V gives CDR1 LGHNA, CDR2 YSLEER. The CDR3 has 14 amino acids. CDR3 region: CASSPVGQGNGYTF. The CDR3, as DNA: TGCGCCAGCAGCCCGGTGGGACAGGGGAATGGCTACACCTTC.

This clonotype has just a few counts. This chain connects TRBV12-3 or TRBV12-4 to TRBJ2-3, with D perhaps matching TRBD2 (5 bases). The V end lost 0 bases, the J end lost 5 bases, and 6 bases lay between the germline ends. This CDR3 spans 13 amino acids. The CDR3 nucleotides are TGTGCCAGCAGTTTAGCGCGGGTAGATACGCAGTATTTT. Translating gives CASSLARVDTQYF.

This chain connects TRBV29-1 to TRBJ1-1; possibly TRBD1 for D (6 bases). V was trimmed by 7 bases and J by 0 bases, leaving 12 bases between them. Germline V gene lookup returns CDR1 SQVTM and CDR2 ANQGSEA. This CDR3 comprises 13 residues. The CDR3 is CSASGALNTEAFF. In DNA, the CDR3 is TGCAGCGCCTCAGGGGCCCTGAACACTGAAGCTTTCTTT.

The V call is TRBV5-1, the J call TRBJ2-7, with 8 bases aligning to TRBD2. In germline, CDR1 is SGHRS, CDR2 YFSETQ. The CDR3 spans 15 residues. The ends lost 4 bases at V and 7 bases at J; junction bases unmatched: 13. The CDR3 nucleotides are TGCGCCAGCAGCGCGGGACTAGTGAGCGACAATGAGCAGTACTTC. It is translated as CASSAGLVSDNEQYF.

The genes are TRBV12-3 or TRBV12-4 and TRBJ2-2; D not resolved. This CDR3 comprises 13 residues. V was cut by 8 bases and J by 6 bases, with 13 bases left in between. In DNA form, the CDR3 reads TGTGCCAGCGTATCAAGGGCGCCCGGGGAGCTGTTTTTT. It is translated as CASVSRAPGELFF.

This clonotype was detected once. Being one base from a much bigger clone, this may be a read error. V and J are TRBV28 and TRBJ2-4; perhaps TRBD2 as D (6 bases). Germline V gives CDR1 MDHEN, CDR2 SYDVKM. The CDR3 length is 14 residues. Deletions cut 3 bases from V and 9 bases from J, with 15 bases between. The CDR3 DNA reads as TGTGCCAGCAGTTTCCAGGAGGGGCGGCGCATTCAGTACTTC. Protein: CASSFQEGRRIQYF.

CDR3 DNA: TGTGCCACCCGACTAGGCCGGGAACGCTACACCTTC. This codes for CATRLGRERYTF. The chain joins TRBV15 to TRBJ1-2; unclear D gene. The germline V gene has CDR1 LNHNV and CDR2 YYDKDF (reference sequence). The CDR3 extends over 12 amino acids. V gave up 8 bases and J gave up 9 bases, with 16 bases separating them.

The chain combines TRBV29-1 with TRBJ2-7, with 9 positions matching TRBD1. The CDR3 is 15 residues long. V lost 4 bases, J lost 3 bases, and 10 bases stayed unmatched. CDR1 is SQVTM and CDR2 is ANQGSEA in the germline V gene. CDR3 nucleotide sequence: TGCAGCGTTGGGAGCACGGACAGGGGATACTACGAGCAGTACTTC. Translation: CSVGSTDRGYYEQYF.

Points on this clonotype: An end of the junction does not agree with germline; a read error may underlie this. The chain recombines TRBV15 with TRBJ2-7; 8 nucleotides align to TRBD1. The CDR3 contains 15 residues. CDR1 is LNHNV and CDR2 is YYDKDF in the germline V gene (reference sequence). The CDR3 DNA sequence: TGTGCCACCAGCAGAGGGACAGGGTCTTTGCACGAGCAGTATTTC. As protein: CATSRGTGSLHEQYF.

This clonotype was found many times. The chain carries TRBV16 and TRBJ1-4; D is undetermined. Germline CDR1 and CDR2: KGHSY and FQNENV. The CDR3 is 15 residues long. Trimming stripped 6 bases from V and 0 bases from J, with 11 bases between. The DNA of the CDR3 is TGTGCCAGCAGAACTACAGAGGCAACTAATGAAAAACTGTTTTTT. Translated: CASRTTEATNEKLFF.

This clonotype turned up a few times. This rearrangement joins TRBV12-3 or TRBV12-4 to TRBJ2-5; D is uncertain. Trimming stripped 6 bases from V and 2 bases from J, with 10 bases between. CDR3 length: 13 residues. DNA for the CDR3: TGTGCCAGCAGCCGTGAACGGCAAGAGACCCAGTACTTC. Protein: CASSRERQETQYF.

In nucleotides, the CDR3 is TGCGCCAGCAGCTTGGAATTCAGGGCCGCCTACAATGAGCAGTTCTTC. It translates to CASSLEFRAAYNEQFF. This chain joins TRBV5-1 and TRBJ2-1; possible D gene TRBD1, 5 bases. Germline CDR1 reads SGHRS; CDR2 reads YFSETQ. Trimming removed 0 bases from V and 2 bases from J, with 12 bases in between. This CDR3 contains 16 residues.

The table lists this clonotype with many counts. The rearrangement joins TRBV20-1 to TRBJ2-1; 9 bases line up with TRBD2. CDR1 and CDR2 from the germline V gene are DFQATT and SNEGSKA (reference sequence). This CDR3 region has 12 residues. The CDR3 DNA reads as TGCAGATTTAGCGGGGGCAGGAATGAGCAGTTCTTC. This codes for CRFSGGRNEQFF.

This rearrangement joins TRBV20-1 to TRBJ2-7, with 7 nucleotides matching TRBD2. The DNA end lines up better with TRBJ2-5; the J call may be wrong. This CDR3 is 12 amino acids long. Germline CDR1 reads DFQATT; CDR2 reads SNEGSKA (reference sequence). CDR3 loop: CSANPTSETQYF. The DNA for the CDR3 is TGCAGTGCAAACCCGACTAGCGAGACCCAGTACTTC.

This clonotype was recorded many times. The genes are TRBV11-2 and TRBJ2-3, with 8 bases that match TRBD1. V shed 1 base, J shed 4 bases, and the junction held 1 base outside the gene matches. CDR1 and CDR2 (germline): SGHAT, FQNNGV. The CDR3 contains 14 residues. The CDR3 bases are TGTGCCAGCAGCTTAGCAGGGGGCGCAGATACGCAGTATTTT. Protein: CASSLAGGADTQYF. The complete variable domain, with remaining parts taken from reference TRBV11-2 and TRBJ2-3, reads EAGVAQSPRYKIIEKRQSVAFWCNPISGHATLYWYQQILGQGPKLLIQFQNNGVVDDSQLPKDRFSAERLKGVDSTLKIQPAKLEDSAVYLCASSLAGGADTQYFGPGTRLTVL.

CDR3 sequence reads: CASSDPGTGLTEQYF. In DNA, the CDR3 is TGCGCCAGCAGTGACCCTGGGACAGGGTTAACCGAGCAGTACTTC. The chain combines TRBV10-1 with TRBJ2-5; 9 bases agree with TRBD1. The J call is doubtful: the DNA matches TRBJ2-7 better. The CDR3 is made up of 15 amino acids. CDR1 is WNHNN and CDR2 is SYGVQD in the germline V gene (reference sequence).

This chain uses TRBV7-2 with TRBJ1-6; D perhaps matches TRBD1 (6 bases). The germline V and J ends were trimmed by 5 bases and 14 bases, with 19 bases remaining between them. The germline gives CDR1 SGHTA, CDR2 FQGNSA. This CDR3 has 14 amino acids. The CDR3 is CASSPIKSGVSLHF. As DNA, the CDR3 is TGTGCCAGCAGCCCAATTAAATCAGGGGTGTCCCTCCACTTT.

The J gene is TRBJ2-2, the V gene TRBV20-1; 10 bases are a match to TRBD2. The CDR3 contains 15 residues. With 7 bases clipped from V and 3 bases from J, the junction kept 8 bases outside the gene matches. Germline loops: CDR1 DFQATT, CDR2 SNEGSKA (reference sequence). The CDR3 DNA is TGCAGTGTGACAAGCGGGAGGGCCTACACCGGGGAGCTGTTTTTT. This encodes CSVTSGRAYTGELFF.

The V call is TRBV28, the J call TRBJ2-1; the match to TRBD2 covers 8 bases. Per the germline V gene, CDR1 is MDHEN and CDR2 is SYDVKM. V gave up 3 bases and J gave up 1 base; unmatched junction bases: 5. The CDR3 is 16 amino acids. The CDR3 nucleotides are TGTGCCAGCAGTTTCTCTGCGGGGGGTTCCTACAATGAGCAGTTCTTC. Protein sequence: CASSFSAGGSYNEQFF.

The CDR3 loop is CAIRVAEANVLTF. The CDR3 nucleotides are TGTGCCATCCGGGTCGCGGAGGCCAACGTCCTGACTTTC. The chain has TRBV10-3 and TRBJ2-6; no definite D call. Germline lookup yields CDR1 ENHRY and CDR2 SYGVKD. V gave up 8 bases and J gave up 6 bases, with 11 bases separating them. The CDR3 spans 13 residues.